The 22 T cell receptor beta chains below all came from one sample that was sequenced in a study of identical twins. TCRdb ran MiXCR on the 5' RACE reads and lists one entry per CDR3 protein. In the table there are 250,000 to 350,000 distinct CDR3 sequences, about 8.3% of which are singletons. The same data also contributed to another study, on yellow fever vaccine responses in identical twins.

The specimen sequenced was memory (CD45RO+) T cells sorted from blood. The receptors come from a young woman in good health.

A few counts support this clonotype. V is TRBV7-2 and J is TRBJ2-3; D is unclear. The CDR3 length is 13 residues. Trimming removed 2 bases from V and 6 bases from J, with 9 bases in between. Germline V lookup: CDR1 SGHTA, CDR2 FQGNSA. The CDR3 DNA reads TGTGCCAGCAGCTTATCCGGGTTGGATACGCAGTATTTT. Translating gives CASSLSGLDTQYF. The variable domain in full, completed from reference TRBV7-2 and TRBJ2-3, reads GAGVSQSPSNKVTEKGKDVELRCDPISGHTALYWYRQSLGQGLEFLIYFQGNSAPDKSGLPSDRFSAERTGGSVSTLTIQRTQQEDSAVYLCASSLSGLDTQYFGPGTRLTVL.

This clonotype was recorded a few times. The rearrangement uses TRBV12-3 or TRBV12-4 and TRBJ2-3; D is undetermined. This CDR3 is 13 amino acids long. The V end lost 1 base, the J end lost 10 bases, and 12 bases lay between the germline ends. Here the CDR3 DNA reads TGTGCCAGCAGTTTAGGTCGAATGGGATCGCAGTATTTT. It is translated as CASSLGRMGSQYF.

This clonotype was recorded at least ten times. The rearrangement uses TRBV20-1 and TRBJ2-7; D remains ambiguous. Per germline, CDR1 DFQATT and CDR2 SNEGSKA (reference sequence). The CDR3 is made up of 16 amino acids. Trimming left V 1 base short and J 0 bases short, with 16 bases between. The CDR3 DNA sequence: TGCAGTGCTAGAGGGTTACCCAGCGTGAACTCCTACGAGCAGTACTTC. This gives the protein CSARGLPSVNSYEQYF.

The chain uses TRBV11-2 and TRBJ2-1; 11 positions agree with TRBD2. The CDR3 is 17 residues long. The germline V gene encodes CDR1 SGHAT and CDR2 FQNNGV. J was trimmed by 2 bases and V by 4 bases; bases with no gene match: 7. CDR3 sequence (DNA): TGTGCCAGCAGCTCGGGACTAGCGGCTCTACCCTACAATGAGCAGTTCTTC. Translating it yields CASSSGLAALPYNEQFF.

This clonotype was observed many times. This chain connects TRBV11-2 to TRBJ2-1; 12 nucleotides line up with TRBD2. The CDR3 is 20 residues long. The germline V gene has CDR1 SGHAT and CDR2 FQNNGV. V lost 3 bases and J lost 0; bases outside the gene matches: 12. The CDR3 loop reads CASSFGALAGGFSSYNEQFF. As DNA, the CDR3 is TGTGCCAGCAGCTTCGGGGCACTAGCGGGGGGCTTCAGCTCCTACAATGAGCAGTTCTTC.

This clonotype was seen a handful of times. An end of the junction does not agree with germline; a read error may underlie this. The chain combines TRBV7-2 with TRBJ2-1; D is unclear. There are 15 residues in the CDR3. Per the germline V gene, CDR1 is SGHTA and CDR2 is FQGNSA. CDR3: CASGLAVASYNEQFF. The CDR3 DNA reads TGTGCCAGCGGCTTAGCTGTCGCCTCCTACAATGAGCAGTTCTTC.

This clonotype was seen a few times. V and J are TRBV4-1 and TRBJ1-4; 9 bases line up with TRBD1. With 2 bases clipped from V and 7 bases from J, the junction kept 8 bases outside the gene matches. This CDR3 spans 16 amino acids. CDR1 and CDR2 from the germline V gene are MGHRA and YSYEKL. CDR3 in DNA: TGCGCCAGCAGCCAACAAGATGGGACAGGGCGTGAAAAACTGTTTTTT. This translates into CASSQQDGTGREKLFF.

This clonotype has ten or more counts. The chain combines TRBV14 with TRBJ2-1; 9 nucleotides agree with TRBD2. Per germline, CDR1 SGHDN and CDR2 FVKESK. The CDR3 loop spans 14 amino acids. V gave up 4 bases and J gave up 2 bases; unmatched junction bases: 0. The CDR3: CASSLAGAYNEQFF. In DNA, the CDR3 is TGTGCCAGCAGCCTAGCGGGGGCCTACAATGAGCAGTTCTTC.

The sample holds many counts of this clonotype. This chain connects TRBV29-1 to TRBJ2-2, with no clear D. Germline lookup yields CDR1 SQVTM and CDR2 ANQGSEA. This CDR3 has 12 amino acids. V shed 0 bases and J shed 6 bases, with 5 bases lying between them. CDR3 amino acids: CSVEDRSGELFF. The DNA for the CDR3 is TGCAGCGTTGAAGATCGATCCGGGGAGCTGTTTTTT.

This clonotype came up many times. V is TRBV6-5 and J is TRBJ2-3; 9 bases are a match to TRBD2. V was clipped by 2 bases and J by 3 bases; unmatched bases: 6. This CDR3 spans 16 amino acids. The germline V gene has CDR1 MNHEY and CDR2 SVGAGI. In nucleotides, the CDR3 is TGTGCCAGCAGTTACAAGCGGGAGGCGGGTACAGATACGCAGTATTTT. As protein: CASSYKREAGTDTQYF.

CDR3 bases: TGTGCCAGCTCACCGACGAACTACGAGCAGTACTTC. Translation: CASSPTNYEQYF. The chain uses TRBV18 and TRBJ2-7; no definite D call. Trimming stripped 3 bases from V and 3 bases from J, with 6 bases between. This CDR3 region has 12 residues. CDR1 and CDR2 (germline): KGHSH, LQKENI. Filled out from reference TRBV18 and TRBJ2-7, the complete variable domain reads NAGVMQNPRHLVRRRGQEARLRCSPMKGHSHVYWYRQLPEEGLKFMVYLQKENIIDESGMPKERFSAEFPKEGPSILRIQQVVRGDSAAYFCASSPTNYEQYFGPGTRLTVT.

This rearrangement joins TRBV20-1 to TRBJ2-1, with 16 bases aligning to TRBD2. The germline CDR1 and CDR2 sequences are DFQATT and SNEGSKA (reference sequence). The CDR3 sequence is 19 residues long. The ends lost 5 bases at V and 7 bases at J; junction bases unmatched: 17. The CDR3 DNA sequence: TGCAGTGCTCTAAACCCCGGGACTAGCGGGGGGGCGGGGTTAAATGAGCAGTTCTTC. Protein sequence: CSALNPGTSGGAGLNEQFF.

The V and J genes are TRBV29-1 and TRBJ1-1; TRBD1 matches at 8 bases. The CDR3 has 12 residues. Trimming removed 6 bases from V and 6 bases from J; junction bases left unmatched: 6. Germline V gene sequence: CDR1 SQVTM, CDR2 ANQGSEA. CDR3: CSVRDRQPEAFF. The CDR3 DNA reads TGCAGCGTGCGGGACAGGCAACCTGAAGCTTTCTTT.

This clonotype was counted once. DNA for the CDR3: TGTGCCAGCAGTAACGAGGCATGGCAGGAGGAGTTCTTC. It yields the protein CASSNEAWQEEFF. This chain links TRBV6-6 with TRBJ2-1, with D maybe TRBD2 (5 bases). The CDR3 totals 13 residues. CDR1 is MNHNY and CDR2 is SVGAGI in the germline V gene (reference sequence). V lost 5 bases to trimming and J lost 14 bases, with 19 bases between them.

The gene calls are TRBV24-1 and TRBJ2-3; a possible D gene is TRBD1 (5 bases). Germline values: CDR1 KGHDR, CDR2 SFDVKD. Trimming removed 4 bases at V and 0 bases at J, with 7 bases between. The CDR3 extends over 14 amino acids. The CDR3 here is CATSEWGSTDTQYF. In DNA, the CDR3 is TGTGCCACCAGTGAGTGGGGCAGCACAGATACGCAGTATTTT.

CDR3 amino acids: CASSQPGTGFTNYGYTF. The CDR3, as DNA: TGCGCCAGCAGCCAACCCGGGACAGGATTTACTAACTATGGCTACACCTTC. The rearrangement links TRBV4-1 to TRBJ1-2; 8 bases align to TRBD1. Trimming took 2 bases from V and 0 from J; bases not matched to a gene: 8. Germline V gives CDR1 MGHRA, CDR2 YSYEKL. CDR3 length: 17 amino acids.

The chain is built from TRBV18 and TRBJ2-3; perhaps TRBD2 as D (5 bases). Trimming took 2 bases from V and 7 from J, leaving 16 bases between them. The CDR3 is made up of 15 amino acids. Per germline, CDR1 KGHSH and CDR2 LQKENI. CDR3 protein: CASSPFVAGEYTQYF. In nucleotides, the CDR3 is TGTGCCAGCTCACCATTTGTCGCCGGGGAGTATACGCAGTATTTT.

The table lists this clonotype with a few counts. This chain joins TRBV6-4 and TRBJ2-7, with D perhaps given as TRBD1 or TRBD2 (5 bases each). The CDR3 totals 13 residues. Looked up from germline, CDR1 is MRHNA and CDR2 is SNTAGT. The V end was cut by 3 bases, the J end by 9 bases, with 15 bases between. Here the CDR3 DNA reads TGTGCCAGCAGTGAACAGGATCGGGGAATGCAGTACTTC. This encodes CASSEQDRGMQYF.

This clonotype has just a few counts. The chain joins TRBV20-1 to TRBJ2-1; D assignment may be TRBD1 or TRBD2 (5 bases each). Germline CDR1 reads DFQATT; CDR2 reads SNEGSKA (reference sequence). Between the trimmed V and J ends, which lost 6 bases and 5 bases, there was a span of 17 bases. The length of the CDR3 is 14 residues. The CDR3, as DNA: TGCAGTGCCGGGCAGTGGGGGTCCGACAATGAGCAGTTCTTC. Protein sequence: CSAGQWGSDNEQFF.

The V gene is TRBV20-1, the J gene TRBJ2-3; D is perhaps TRBD2 (5 bases). Germline values: CDR1 DFQATT, CDR2 SNEGSKA (reference sequence). Trimming took 5 bases from V and 4 from J, leaving 13 bases between them. CDR3 size: 13 residues. The chain's CDR3 is CSAPGMGPDTQYF. DNA of the CDR3: TGCAGTGCTCCCGGGATGGGCCCAGATACGCAGTATTTT.

This clonotype was detected many times. The chain uses TRBV11-3 and TRBJ2-4; tentative D call: TRBD1 (6 bases). Germline V gene data show CDR1 as SGHNT and CDR2 as YENEEA. The germline V and J ends were trimmed by 1 base and 1 base, with 17 bases remaining between them. This CDR3 region has 18 residues. The CDR3: CASSLVFGGLGAKNIQYF. CDR3 bases: TGTGCCAGCAGCTTAGTCTTTGGGGGCTTGGGGGCCAAAAACATTCAGTACTTC. The full variable domain, its missing parts supplied by reference TRBV11-3 and TRBJ2-4, is EAGVVQSPRYKIIEKKQPVAFWCNPISGHNTLYWYLQNLGQGPELLIRYENEEAVDDSQLPKDRFSAERLKGVDSTLKIQPAELGDSAVYLCASSLVFGGLGAKNIQYFGAGTRLSVL.

This clonotype was counted between two and nine times. The chain employs TRBV14 and TRBJ2-1, with D tentatively TRBD1 or TRBD2 (5 bases each). In germline, CDR1 is SGHDN, CDR2 FVKESK. The length of the CDR3 is 13 residues. The V gene lost 2 bases and the J gene lost 4 bases, with 6 bases spanning the gap. CDR3 protein: CASSQWGYNEQFF. The CDR3 DNA follows: TGTGCCAGCAGCCAATGGGGGTACAATGAGCAGTTCTTC.